Presented here are 2 T cell receptor beta chains from one specimen sequenced in a study of blood T cell repertoires in COVID-19. Method: immunoSEQ multiplex PCR; TCRdb's copy keeps in-frame clones and lacks some. This sample has some 320,000 clones, with 85% to 90% found just once. Source material: PBMCs or T cells enriched from blood (not recorded which). The receptors originated from a woman between 45 and 60 years old who had been exposed to COVID-19.

The rearrangement joins TRBV5-1 to TRBJ2-5, with D maybe TRBD2 (6 bases). The CDR3 sequence is 15 residues long. V shed 3 bases and J shed 5 bases, with 17 bases lying between them. CDR1 and CDR2 from the germline V gene are SGHRS and YFSETQ. The CDR3 reads CASSSMEGAVETQYF. CDR3 DNA: TGCGCCAGCAGCTCGATGGAGGGCGCGGTTGAGACCCAGTACTTC.

The chain is built from TRBV3-1 (or the pseudogene TRBV3-2) and TRBJ2-1; 14 bases are shared with TRBD2. V trimming: 3 bases; J trimming: 7 bases; junction bases outside the gene matches: 8. This CDR3 has 17 amino acids. Germline V gene sequence: CDR1 LGHDT, CDR2 YNNKEL (reference sequence). The CDR3 nucleotides are TGTGCCAGCAGCCATCCGCCGGGACTAGCGGGGGTTAATGAGCAGTTCTTC. Its protein product is CASSHPPGLAGVNEQFF.